This record concerns one T cell receptor (beta chain) sequence. This CDR3 spans 16 amino acids. The V end lost 2 bases, the J end lost 4 bases, and 14 bases lay between the germline ends. The germline CDR1 and CDR2 sequences are MNHEY and SMNVEV (reference sequence). In the source study's methods: Counts of nucleated cells, estimated from reference gene primer amplification, were obtained. Clones were read by immunoSEQ multiplex PCR, and TCRdb kept only the in-frame ones, dropping some. That table is the source of V, J and clone size, and D and trimming were worked out from the DNA. The top ten clones hold 30% to 35% of a sample with over 75,000 clones, around 80% of them seen once. This specimen belongs to a study of blood T cell repertoires in COVID-19. For the study at large: Material from acute and convalescent COVID-19 was sourced from the United States, Italy and Spain. The cDNA or gDNA used as material had been derived from T cells, B-cell-depleted T cells, or PBMCs.

This chain connects TRBV27 to TRBJ2-2; a weak D match, TRBD2 (7 bases). This TCR was recovered from a woman aged 80 or over with active or convalescent COVID-19. Sequenced sample: peripheral blood. The CDR3 loop reads CASSLRGGLGTGELFF. Here the CDR3 DNA reads TGTGCCAGCAGTTTAAGGGGGGGGCTTGGCACCGGGGAGCTGTTTTTT.